The present entry profiles one TCR beta chain with its context. The antigen remains undetermined. This entry comes from a study of CD8 T cells in ankylosing spondylitis. Findings and caveats of the study: Within peripheral blood, clones linked to disease were CD8+ and relatively rare. A TCR beta motif made of 7 to 9 highly homologous variants seemed typical of ankylosing spondylitis blood. Earlier reports found some motif variants in synovial fluid and blood in reactive arthritis. In ankylosing spondylitis patients, matched synovial fluid reportedly showed significant enrichment of disease-linked clones.

Making the TCR beta libraries involved quantitative 5'-RACE with molecular barcodes. Via MiXCR, TCRdb re-called the 5' RACE reads, giving one row per CDR3 protein. The sample consists of fewer than 550,000 distinct CDR3 sequences, approximately 5% of them appearing once. Germline assignment: CDR1 SGHAT and CDR2 FQNNGV. The CDR3 has 14 residues. V lost 6 bases, J lost 4 bases, and 13 bases lay in between. Specimen: blood, either unsorted or a sorted T cell fraction (not recorded which). The gene calls are TRBV11-2 and TRBJ1-3; D remains unclear. The TCR originated in a male donor with ankylosing spondylitis. The CDR3: CASRLHGGGNTIYF. Written as DNA, the CDR3 is TGTGCCAGCAGACTACACGGTGGCGGAAACACCATATATTTT.